These 13 T cell receptor beta chains came from one sample sequenced in a study of blood T cell repertoires in COVID-19. Libraries were prepared by immunoSEQ multiplex PCR; TCRdb keeps only in-frame clonotypes and omits some of them. The sample includes some 290,000 clones, around 83% of them seen just once. The sample comprised peripheral blood. Every receptor here comes from a man between 18 and 29 years old with active or convalescent COVID-19.

V and J are TRBV9 and TRBJ2-7, with D possibly TRBD2 on 5 matching bases. Trimming stripped 1 base from V and 3 bases from J, with 14 bases between. This CDR3 contains 15 residues. Looked up from germline, CDR1 is SGDLS and CDR2 is YYNGEE. Written as DNA, the CDR3 is TGTGCCAGCAGCGTATCGGAGGCTTCCTACTACGAGCAGTACTTC. Translating it yields CASSVSEASYYEQYF.

The J gene is TRBJ2-3, the V gene TRBV28; 8 nucleotides align to TRBD2. The CDR3 contains 16 residues. The V segment lost 6 bases and the J segment 2 bases; nucleotides outside the gene matches: 10. From germline, CDR1 is MDHEN and CDR2 SYDVKM. Here the CDR3 reads CASSPGRERHTDTQYF. CDR3 DNA sequence: TGTGCCAGCAGCCCCGGGAGGGAGCGGCACACAGATACGCAGTATTTT.

The rearrangement links TRBV6-1 to TRBJ2-1, with 10 bases that match TRBD2. Germline V CDR1 and CDR2: MNHNS, SASEGT. CDR3 size: 18 residues. The ends lost 3 bases at V and 0 bases at J; junction bases unmatched: 8. The CDR3 reads CASSDGGLATSSYNEQFF. The CDR3 DNA is TGTGCCAGCAGTGATGGGGGACTAGCGACAAGCTCCTACAATGAGCAGTTCTTC.

The chain is built from TRBV7-3 and TRBJ2-2, with D possibly being TRBD2 (6 bases). The V gene lost 2 bases and the J gene lost 2 bases, with 9 bases spanning the gap. The germline CDR1 and CDR2 sequences are SGHTA and FQGTGA. The CDR3 consists of 15 residues. The CDR3 loop reads CASSLGGLNTGELFF. CDR3 nucleotide sequence: TGTGCCAGCAGCTTAGGGGGACTTAACACCGGGGAGCTGTTTTTT.

This chain connects TRBV13 to TRBJ2-1, with 7 bases matching TRBD2. Germline V gene data show CDR1 as PRHDT and CDR2 as FYEKMQ (reference sequence). Trimming at V came to 5 bases and at J to 2 bases, leaving 12 bases not matched to a gene. The length of the CDR3 is 17 residues. In DNA form, the CDR3 reads TGTGCCAGCAGCCCAAGGCTAGCGGCCTATACCTACAATGAGCAGTTCTTC. Its protein is CASSPRLAAYTYNEQFF.

This chain's CDR3 is CASRKTGNAGYTF. For the CDR3, the DNA is TGTGCCAGCAGAAAAACAGGTAATGCTGGCTACACCTTC. The chain uses TRBV28 and TRBJ1-2; weak D call: TRBD1 (5 bases). CDR3 length: 13 amino acids. Germline lookup yields CDR1 MDHEN and CDR2 SYDVKM. Trimming took off 6 bases at V and 7 bases at J, with 15 bases between the two ends.

The V gene is TRBV6-1, the J gene TRBJ1-6; a weak D match, TRBD1 (6 bases). Germline CDR1 reads MNHNS; CDR2 reads SASEGT. V was pared by 1 base and J by 0 bases, with 16 bases between. The CDR3 loop spans 19 amino acids. The CDR3 is CASSEGPGQSSSYNSPLHF. CDR3 sequence (DNA): TGTGCCAGCAGTGAAGGACCGGGACAATCGAGCTCCTATAATTCACCCCTCCACTTT.

This clone occurred once. This chain uses TRBV5-4 with TRBJ1-2; 10 nucleotides match TRBD1. Germline-derived CDR1 and CDR2 are SGHNT and YYREEE (reference sequence). The CDR3 totals 15 residues. V lost 6 bases, J lost 7 bases, and 12 bases stayed unmatched. The CDR3 DNA reads TGTGCCAGCACCCAGACAGGGGGCGGGGGTAGTGGCTACACCTTC. It specifies CASTQTGGGGSGYTF.

The CDR3 region has the DNA TGTGCCAGCCACCCCCGACAATCTAAGAATTCACCCCTCCACTTT. It encodes CASHPRQSKNSPLHF. This chain connects TRBV6-6 to TRBJ1-6; no clear D. The ends were cut back, 8 bases at V and 7 bases at J, with 18 bases in the middle. CDR3 size: 15 residues. Germline V gene lookup returns CDR1 MNHNY and CDR2 SVGAGI (reference sequence).

CDR3 nucleotide sequence: TGTGCCAGCAGCCGATATCTACAGGGGGCCGGGGAGCAGTACTTC. Its protein is CASSRYLQGAGEQYF. The genes are TRBV6-2 or TRBV6-3 and TRBJ2-7, with 9 bases lining up with TRBD1. The CDR3 runs to 15 residues. Germline CDR1 MNHEY, CDR2 SVGEGT. V was pared by 6 bases and J by 7 bases, with 13 bases of the junction left unmatched.

The CDR3 DNA sequence: TGTGCCAGCAGTACTACTAGCGGGAACAATGAGCAGTTCTTC. Translating it yields CASSTTSGNNEQFF. The chain carries TRBV25-1 and TRBJ2-1, with TRBD2 matching over 10 bases. The CDR3 contains 14 residues. The J segment lost 5 bases and the V segment lost 5 bases, leaving 3 bases of the junction unmatched. Germline CDR1 reads MGHDK; CDR2 reads SYGVNS.

The V gene is TRBV5-1, the J gene TRBJ1-1; TRBD1 aligns across 7 bases. This CDR3 region has 15 residues. CDR1 and CDR2 from the germline V gene are SGHRS and YFSETQ. Trimming cost V 3 bases and J 3 bases; bases outside gene matches: 8. The CDR3 sequence: CASSSWTGSYTEAFF. As DNA, the CDR3 is TGCGCCAGCAGCTCCTGGACAGGTTCGTACACTGAAGCTTTCTTT.

The rearrangement links TRBV5-1 to TRBJ2-7; TRBD2 aligns across 11 bases. Germline trimming cut 4 bases from V and 3 bases from J; bases unmatched to any gene: 3. CDR1 is SGHRS, CDR2 YFSETQ, per germline. This CDR3 region has 14 residues. The CDR3 coding sequence is TGCGCCAGCAGCCCTACTAGCGGGAGCTACGAGCAGTACTTC. Translation: CASSPTSGSYEQYF.